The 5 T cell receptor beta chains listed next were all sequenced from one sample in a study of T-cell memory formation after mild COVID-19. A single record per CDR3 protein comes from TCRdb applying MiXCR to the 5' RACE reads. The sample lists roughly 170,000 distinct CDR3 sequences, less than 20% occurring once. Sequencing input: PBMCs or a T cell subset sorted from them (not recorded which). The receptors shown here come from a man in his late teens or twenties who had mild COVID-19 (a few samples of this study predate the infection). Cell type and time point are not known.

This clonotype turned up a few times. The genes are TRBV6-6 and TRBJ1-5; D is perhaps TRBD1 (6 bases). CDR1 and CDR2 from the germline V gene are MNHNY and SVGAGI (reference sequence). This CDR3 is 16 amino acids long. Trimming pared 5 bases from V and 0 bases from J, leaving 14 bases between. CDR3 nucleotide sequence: TGTGCCAGCAGTGGTCTTGGGGGCCGTAGCAATCAGCCCCAGCATTTT. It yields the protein CASSGLGGRSNQPQHF.

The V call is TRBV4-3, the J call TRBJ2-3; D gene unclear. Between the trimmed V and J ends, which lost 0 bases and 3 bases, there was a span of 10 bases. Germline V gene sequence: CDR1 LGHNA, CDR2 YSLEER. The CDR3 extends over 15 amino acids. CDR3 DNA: TGCGCCAGCAGCCAAGAGTTCAAGGCTACAGATACGCAGTATTTT. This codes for CASSQEFKATDTQYF.

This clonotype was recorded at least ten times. The CDR3: CASSIEGTYEQYF. As DNA, the CDR3 is TGTGCCAGTAGTATAGAGGGGACCTACGAGCAGTACTTC. This rearrangement joins TRBV19 to TRBJ2-7, with D unclear. This CDR3 region has 13 residues. Trimming shortened V by 0 bases and J by 2 bases, and 5 bases separated the two germline ends. Germline V gene lookup returns CDR1 LNHDA and CDR2 SQIVND (reference sequence).

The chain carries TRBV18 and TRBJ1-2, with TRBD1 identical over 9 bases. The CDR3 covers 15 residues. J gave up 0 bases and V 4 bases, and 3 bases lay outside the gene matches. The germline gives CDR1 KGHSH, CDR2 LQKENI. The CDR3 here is CASSLGQGSNYGYTF. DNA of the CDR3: TGTGCCAGCTCACTGGGACAGGGATCTAACTATGGCTACACCTTC.

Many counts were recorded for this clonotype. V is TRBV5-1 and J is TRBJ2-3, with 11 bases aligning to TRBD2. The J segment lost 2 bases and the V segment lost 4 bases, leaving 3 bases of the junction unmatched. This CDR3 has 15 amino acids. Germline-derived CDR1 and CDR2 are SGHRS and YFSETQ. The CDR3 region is CASSLSGGDTDTQYF. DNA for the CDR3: TGCGCCAGCAGCCTTAGCGGGGGGGACACAGATACGCAGTATTTT. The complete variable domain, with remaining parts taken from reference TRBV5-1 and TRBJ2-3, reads KAGVTQTPRYLIKTRGQQVTLSCSPISGHRSVSWYQQTPGQGLQFLFEYFSETQRNKGNFPGRFSGRQFSNSRSEMNVSTLELGDSALYLCASSLSGGDTDTQYFGPGTRLTVL.